This is a list of T cell receptor beta chains from one sample in a study of cytomegalovirus exposure and HLA in healthy donors. Assay used: immunoSEQ multiplex PCR; TCRdb lists only in-frame clones, some missing. The table shows 250,000 or so clones, with 80% to 95% occurring only once. The sample consisted of PBMCs. The receptors stem from a girl aged 2-15 years in good health and CMV-seronegative. Each CDR3 is given with its conserved first and last residue. Fields, in order: V gene, D gene, J gene, clone size, CDR3 protein, CDR3 DNA. D genes are given only for firm matches. Not every row has a clone size; where given, it reads once, few, many or a size class.

V gene: TRBV2
D gene: NA
J gene: TRBJ1-1
clone size: NA
CDR3 protein: CASSFNSNTEAFF
CDR3 DNA: TGTGCCAGCAGTTTTAATTCCAACACTGAAGCTTTCTTT

V gene: TRBV18
D gene: TRBD2
J gene: TRBJ2-5
clone size: NA
CDR3 protein: CASSHSSGGLETQYF
CDR3 DNA: TGTGCCAGCTCACACAGTAGCGGGGGCCTGGAGACCCAGTACTTC

V gene: TRBV27
D gene: TRBD2
J gene: TRBJ2-1
clone size: NA
CDR3 protein: CASSLWTSGERMFF
CDR3 DNA: TGTGCCAGCAGTCTCTGGACTAGCGGGGAACGGATGTTCTTC

V gene: TRBV11-3
D gene: TRBD1
J gene: TRBJ2-1
clone size: NA
CDR3 protein: CASSEGQGDYNEQFF
CDR3 DNA: TGTGCCAGCAGCGAGGGACAGGGAGACTACAATGAGCAGTTCTTC

V gene: TRBV5-6
D gene: NA
J gene: TRBJ1-1
clone size: few
CDR3 protein: CASSFRTAGRAFF
CDR3 DNA: TGTGCCAGCAGCTTTAGGACAGCGGGACGAGCTTTCTTT

V gene: TRBV5-4
D gene: NA
J gene: TRBJ2-7
clone size: NA
CDR3 protein: CASRTTGSSYEQYF
CDR3 DNA: TGTGCCAGCAGAACGACCGGGAGCTCCTACGAGCAGTACTTC

V gene: TRBV5-6
D gene: NA
J gene: TRBJ2-4
clone size: NA
CDR3 protein: CASSFYAGHIQYF
CDR3 DNA: TGTGCCAGCAGCTTCTATGCGGGGCACATTCAGTACTTC

V gene: TRBV30
D gene: TRBD1
J gene: TRBJ1-1
clone size: NA
CDR3 protein: CAWRLRGRTEAFF
CDR3 DNA: TGTGCCTGGCGACTCAGGGGGAGGACTGAAGCTTTCTTT

V gene: TRBV9
D gene: TRBD2
J gene: TRBJ2-7
clone size: once
CDR3 protein: CASSVGGGEQYF
CDR3 DNA: TGTGCCAGCAGCGTAGGGGGAGGGGAGCAGTACTTC

V gene: TRBV9
D gene: NA
J gene: TRBJ1-6
clone size: NA
CDR3 protein: CASSPSTPSPLHF
CDR3 DNA: TGTGCCAGCAGCCCGTCGACACCTTCACCCCTCCACTTT

V gene: TRBV7-8
D gene: TRBD2
J gene: TRBJ2-7
clone size: NA
CDR3 protein: CASSLVVSGSYEQYF
CDR3 DNA: TGTGCCAGCAGCTTAGTTGTTAGCGGGTCTTACGAGCAGTACTTC

V gene: TRBV18
D gene: NA
J gene: TRBJ1-1
clone size: NA
CDR3 protein: CASSPRTDPEAFF
CDR3 DNA: TGTGCCAGCTCACCTCGGACAGACCCTGAAGCTTTCTTT

V gene: TRBV4-1
D gene: TRBD1
J gene: TRBJ2-3
clone size: few
CDR3 protein: CASSLGQGLTDTQYF
CDR3 DNA: TGCGCCAGCAGCCTGGGACAGGGTTTGACAGATACGCAGTATTTT

V gene: TRBV7-9
D gene: NA
J gene: TRBJ1-2
clone size: NA
CDR3 protein: CASSSDGDYGYTF
CDR3 DNA: TGTGCCAGCAGCTCGGACGGGGACTATGGCTACACCTTC

V gene: TRBV13
D gene: TRBD2
J gene: TRBJ2-3
clone size: NA
CDR3 protein: CASSSRLAGTDTQYF
CDR3 DNA: TGTGCCAGCAGCTCCCGACTAGCGGGGACAGATACGCAGTATTTT

V gene: TRBV6-6
D gene: NA
J gene: TRBJ2-2
clone size: NA
CDR3 protein: CASSTGTGELFF
CDR3 DNA: TGTGCCAGCAGTACGGGGACCGGGGAGCTGTTTTTT

V gene: TRBV2
D gene: NA
J gene: TRBJ2-2
clone size: NA
CDR3 protein: CASSPSSSRTGELFF
CDR3 DNA: TGTGCCAGCAGTCCATCCTCTTCTAGAACCGGGGAGCTGTTTTTT

V gene: TRBV28
D gene: TRBD1
J gene: TRBJ1-1
clone size: NA
CDR3 protein: CASSLQGTGVEAFF
CDR3 DNA: TGTGCCAGCAGTCTCCAAGGGACAGGAGTTGAAGCTTTCTTT

V gene: TRBV5-4
D gene: NA
J gene: TRBJ2-3
clone size: few
CDR3 protein: CASSTIAADTQYF
CDR3 DNA: TGTGCCAGCAGCACAATAGCGGCAGATACGCAGTATTTT

V gene: TRBV27
D gene: TRBD2
J gene: TRBJ2-7
clone size: NA
CDR3 protein: CASSFSGISGYEQYF
CDR3 DNA: TGTGCCAGCAGTTTTAGCGGGATTAGCGGCTACGAGCAGTACTTC

V gene: TRBV5-1
D gene: TRBD2
J gene: TRBJ2-7
clone size: NA
CDR3 protein: CASSRTSGNEQYF
CDR3 DNA: TGCGCCAGCAGCCGGACTAGCGGGAACGAGCAGTACTTC

V gene: TRBV6-5
D gene: TRBD1
J gene: TRBJ2-1
clone size: NA
CDR3 protein: CASILRQGSNEQFF
CDR3 DNA: TGTGCCAGCATTCTGAGACAGGGGAGCAATGAGCAGTTCTTC

V gene: TRBV28
D gene: TRBD2
J gene: TRBJ2-3
clone size: NA
CDR3 protein: CASSLATSGGAGTDTQYF
CDR3 DNA: TGTGCCAGCAGTTTAGCAACTAGCGGGGGGGCTGGCACAGATACGCAGTATTTT

V gene: TRBV29-1
D gene: NA
J gene: TRBJ2-5
clone size: NA
CDR3 protein: CSVDEETQYF
CDR3 DNA: TGCAGCGTTGACGAGGAGACCCAGTACTTC

V gene: TRBV2
D gene: TRBD1
J gene: TRBJ1-4
clone size: NA
CDR3 protein: CASSAGTGINEKLFF
CDR3 DNA: TGTGCCAGCAGTGCAGGGACAGGGATTAATGAAAAACTGTTTTTT

V gene: TRBV6-5
D gene: NA
J gene: TRBJ2-1
clone size: NA
CDR3 protein: CASSRTGNNEQFF
CDR3 DNA: TGTGCCAGCAGCCGGACGGGAAACAATGAGCAGTTCTTC

V gene: TRBV7-6
D gene: TRBD2
J gene: TRBJ2-7
clone size: once
CDR3 protein: CASSLAFATSGRAGNEQYF
CDR3 DNA: TGTGCCAGCAGCTTAGCGTTCGCGACTAGCGGGAGGGCTGGGAACGAGCAGTACTTC

V gene: TRBV7-3
D gene: NA
J gene: TRBJ1-1
clone size: few
CDR3 protein: CASSLTGSTEAFF
CDR3 DNA: TGTGCCAGCAGCTTAACAGGGAGCACTGAAGCTTTCTTT

V gene: TRBV9
D gene: NA
J gene: TRBJ1-5
clone size: NA
CDR3 protein: CASSVGGDPNQPQHF
CDR3 DNA: TGTGCCAGCAGCGTAGGGGGGGACCCCAATCAGCCCCAGCATTTT

V gene: TRBV5-5
D gene: TRBD2
J gene: TRBJ2-3
clone size: NA
CDR3 protein: CASSLVTSGTDTQYF
CDR3 DNA: TGTGCCAGCAGCTTGGTCACTAGCGGGACAGATACGCAGTATTTT

V gene: TRBV5-1
D gene: TRBD2
J gene: TRBJ2-7
clone size: NA
CDR3 protein: CASSSFGTSGRFGNEQYF
CDR3 DNA: TGCGCCAGCAGCTCATTTGGTACTAGCGGGAGGTTCGGTAACGAGCAGTACTTC

V gene: TRBV19
D gene: TRBD2
J gene: TRBJ2-1
clone size: NA
CDR3 protein: CASSIVGLADNNEQFF
CDR3 DNA: TGTGCCAGTAGTATAGTGGGACTAGCGGACAACAATGAGCAGTTCTTC

V gene: TRBV28
D gene: TRBD2
J gene: TRBJ2-2
clone size: NA
CDR3 protein: CASSSIGLGTGELFF
CDR3 DNA: TGTGCCAGCAGTTCCATTGGACTAGGCACCGGGGAGCTGTTTTTT

V gene: TRBV19
D gene: TRBD1
J gene: TRBJ2-3
clone size: NA
CDR3 protein: CASSTGQGVTDTQYF
CDR3 DNA: TGTGCCAGTTCAACAGGGCAGGGGGTGACAGATACGCAGTATTTT

V gene: TRBV5-1
D gene: NA
J gene: TRBJ2-4
clone size: NA
CDR3 protein: CASSLGTENIQYF
CDR3 DNA: TGCGCCAGCAGCTTGGGTACTGAAAACATTCAGTACTTC

V gene: TRBV27
D gene: TRBD1
J gene: TRBJ2-7
clone size: NA
CDR3 protein: CASSTGTGVAYEQYF
CDR3 DNA: TGTGCCAGCAGTACCGGGACAGGGGTGGCCTACGAGCAGTACTTC

V gene: TRBV10-2
D gene: NA
J gene: TRBJ1-5
clone size: NA
CDR3 protein: CASSESTQGQGPQHF
CDR3 DNA: TGCGCCAGCAGTGAGTCGACGCAGGGCCAGGGGCCCCAGCATTTT

V gene: TRBV19
D gene: NA
J gene: TRBJ1-5
clone size: NA
CDR3 protein: CASSMTGLDNQPQHF
CDR3 DNA: TGTGCCAGTAGTATGACCGGGTTAGACAATCAGCCCCAGCATTTT

V gene: TRBV28
D gene: NA
J gene: TRBJ2-2
clone size: NA
CDR3 protein: CASSLGGTGELFF
CDR3 DNA: TGTGCCAGCAGTTTAGGAGGAACCGGGGAGCTGTTTTTT

V gene: TRBV13
D gene: TRBD2
J gene: TRBJ2-3
clone size: NA
CDR3 protein: CASSSREGDTQYF
CDR3 DNA: TGTGCCAGCAGCTCGAGGGAGGGAGATACGCAGTATTTT

V gene: TRBV4-2
D gene: NA
J gene: TRBJ1-2
clone size: NA
CDR3 protein: CASSQDAGLGGRKGGYTF
CDR3 DNA: TGTGCCAGCAGCCAAGACGCGGGGCTCGGAGGTCGGAAGGGTGGCTACACCTTC

V gene: TRBV19
D gene: TRBD1
J gene: TRBJ1-1
clone size: NA
CDR3 protein: CASSITGGTEAFF
CDR3 DNA: TGTGCCAGTAGTATAACAGGGGGCACTGAAGCTTTCTTT

V gene: TRBV7-9
D gene: NA
J gene: TRBJ1-2
clone size: NA
CDR3 protein: CSSSLAESDGYTF
CDR3 DNA: TGTTCCAGCAGCTTAGCCGAAAGCGATGGCTACACCTTC

V gene: TRBV19
D gene: NA
J gene: TRBJ1-4
clone size: NA
CDR3 protein: CASPRLGEKLFF
CDR3 DNA: TGTGCCAGCCCGCGGTTGGGTGAAAAACTGTTTTTT

V gene: TRBV9
D gene: TRBD1
J gene: TRBJ1-1
clone size: NA
CDR3 protein: CASSVGQGGTEAFF
CDR3 DNA: TGTGCCAGCAGCGTAGGACAGGGGGGGACTGAAGCTTTCTTT

V gene: TRBV28
D gene: TRBD2
J gene: TRBJ2-7
clone size: NA
CDR3 protein: CASSSPAGGPSYEQYF
CDR3 DNA: TGTGCCAGCAGTTCCCCTGCGGGAGGGCCGTCCTACGAGCAGTACTTC

V gene: TRBV28
D gene: NA
J gene: TRBJ2-1
clone size: NA
CDR3 protein: CASSFYRLPNNEQFF
CDR3 DNA: TGTGCCAGCAGTTTTTATAGACTGCCCAACAATGAGCAGTTCTTC

V gene: TRBV29-1
D gene: NA
J gene: TRBJ2-5
clone size: NA
CDR3 protein: CSVAGFQETQYF
CDR3 DNA: TGCAGCGTTGCCGGGTTTCAAGAGACCCAGTACTTC

V gene: TRBV6-5
D gene: NA
J gene: TRBJ1-4
clone size: NA
CDR3 protein: CASRSQGRAEKLFF
CDR3 DNA: TGTGCCAGCAGATCCCAGGGGCGGGCTGAAAAACTGTTTTTT

V gene: TRBV28
D gene: TRBD1
J gene: TRBJ1-1
clone size: NA
CDR3 protein: CASSLPGQVISEAFF
CDR3 DNA: TGTGCCAGCAGCCTACCGGGACAGGTTATTTCTGAAGCTTTCTTT

V gene: TRBV30
D gene: NA
J gene: TRBJ1-4
clone size: NA
CDR3 protein: CACPGPINEKLFF
CDR3 DNA: TGTGCCTGTCCTGGCCCGATTAATGAAAAACTGTTTTTT

V gene: TRBV2
D gene: NA
J gene: TRBJ2-1
clone size: NA
CDR3 protein: CASSGRDRSNNEQFF
CDR3 DNA: TGTGCCAGCAGTGGGCGGGACCGCTCAAACAATGAGCAGTTCTTC